This is a list of T cell receptor beta chains from one sample in a study of blood T cell repertoires in COVID-19. Method: immunoSEQ multiplex PCR; TCRdb's copy keeps in-frame clones and lacks some. The repertoire has a few hundred thousand clones, roughly nine tenths of them found once; the top ten carry 2.9%. Sequenced: peripheral blood. The receptors originated from a woman in her twenties or thirties with COVID-19, enrolled during active disease. The CDR3 runs from the conserved cysteine through the conserved F or W. The D gene is left open where the match is weak. Clone size is not always given. Where it is, it says once, few, many or a class for expanded clones.

d_gene,v_gene,abundance,j_gene,CDR3aa,CDR3nt
.,TRBV20-1,few,TRBJ2-7,CSASNRGPIPTYEQYF,TGCAGTGCTAGTAATCGTGGGCCGATTCCAACTTACGAGCAGTACTTC
TRBD1,TRBV18,.,TRBJ1-1,CASSLRRDRGGESTEAFF,TGTGCCAGCTCACTTCGCCGGGACAGGGGCGGGGAGAGCACTGAAGCTTTCTTT
TRBD1,TRBV30,.,TRBJ1-2,CAWTNWDREGDYGYTF,TGTGCCTGGACCAACTGGGACAGGGAAGGGGACTATGGCTACACCTTC
.,TRBV7-9,.,TRBJ1-2,CASSWMGEGYTF,TGTGCCAGCAGCTGGATGGGAGAGGGCTACACCTTC
TRBD1,TRBV13,.,TRBJ1-4,CASSFRGGQGLINEKLFF,TGTGCCAGCAGCTTTAGAGGGGGACAGGGATTGATTAATGAAAAACTGTTTTTT
TRBD1,TRBV10-1,.,TRBJ2-3,CASSEIRDSFTDTQYF,TGCGCCAGCAGTGAGATCCGGGACAGCTTCACAGATACGCAGTATTTT
.,TRBV20-1,.,TRBJ2-7,CSASRALRDISYEQYF,TGCAGTGCTAGTAGGGCCCTCCGGGACATATCCTACGAGCAGTACTTC
.,TRBV5-1,.,TRBJ2-7,CASSLEGHTYEQYF,TGCGCCAGCAGCTTGGAGGGACATACCTACGAGCAGTACTTC
TRBD2,TRBV30,.,TRBJ2-5,CAWSPGLGGEETQYF,TGTGCCTGGAGTCCAGGCTTGGGGGGGGAGGAGACCCAGTACTTC
TRBD1,TRBV2,.,TRBJ2-5,CASSYRGWETQYF,TGTGCCAGCAGCTACAGGGGTTGGGAGACCCAGTACTTC
.,TRBV2,.,TRBJ1-6,CASSGQVAANSPLHF,TGTGCCAGCAGTGGTCAGGTCGCCGCTAATTCACCCCTCCACTTT
.,TRBV5-1,.,TRBJ2-3,CASSGARTDTQYF,TGCGCCAGCAGCGGGGCGCGCACAGATACGCAGTATTTT
TRBD1,TRBV28,.,TRBJ1-5,CASSPGTGADQPQHF,TGTGCCAGCAGTCCCGGGACAGGGGCGGATCAGCCCCAGCATTTT
TRBD1,TRBV2,.,TRBJ1-1,CASREGTVNTEAFF,TGTGCCAGCAGAGAAGGGACAGTTAACACTGAAGCTTTCTTT
.,TRBV28,.,TRBJ2-7,CASSLARGSYEQYF,TGTGCCAGCAGTTTGGCCAGGGGATCCTACGAGCAGTACTTC
.,TRBV3-1/TRBV3-2,.,TRBJ1-1,CASSQDTSAGTVPREAFF,TGTGCCAGCAGCCAAGATACCAGTGCGGGAACAGTGCCTCGGGAAGCTTTCTTT
TRBD1,TRBV29-1,once,TRBJ2-3,CSHPGQESTDTQYF,TGCAGCCACCCGGGACAGGAGAGCACAGATACGCAGTATTTT
.,TRBV7-9,.,TRBJ1-5,CASSLPNQPQHF,TGTGCCAGCAGCTTACCGAATCAGCCCCAGCATTTT
.,TRBV6-6,.,TRBJ2-3,CASGGTVVTDTQYF,TGTGCCAGCGGCGGGACAGTTGTCACAGATACGCAGTATTTT
TRBD2,TRBV12-3/TRBV12-4,.,TRBJ2-1,CASSLGSGNEQFF,TGTGCCAGCAGTTTGGGTAGCGGGAATGAGCAGTTCTTC